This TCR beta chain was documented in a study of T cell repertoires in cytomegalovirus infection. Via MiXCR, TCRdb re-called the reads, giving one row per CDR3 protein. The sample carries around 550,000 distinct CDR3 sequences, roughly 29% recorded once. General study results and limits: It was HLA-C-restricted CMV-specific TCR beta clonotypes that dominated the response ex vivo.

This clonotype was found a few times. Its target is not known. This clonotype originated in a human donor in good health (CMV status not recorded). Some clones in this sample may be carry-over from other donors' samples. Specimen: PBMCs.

In DNA, the CDR3 is TGTGCCAGCAGCTCACTAGCGGGAGGGGGATACGAGCAGTACTTC. This encodes CASSSLAGGGYEQYF. The chain links TRBV11-2 to TRBJ2-7; TRBD2 agrees at 13 bases. CDR1 and CDR2 (germline): SGHAT, FQNNGV. CDR3 length equals 15 residues. Trimming removed 4 bases from V and 4 bases from J; junction bases left unmatched: 4.